This TCR beta chain is drawn from a study of Ad26.COV2.S vaccination and SARS-CoV-2 variants. Broader study findings: Vaccinees reportedly had broad spike-specific CD8+ and CD4+ T cell responses. Similar non-spike TCR breadth was observed in recipients of vaccine and of placebo. Greater spike-specific TCR breadth was seen in vaccine recipients than in placebo recipients.

A word on this clone: What it binds is unknown.

This table comes from immunoSEQ multiplex PCR, and its TCRdb copy is limited to in-frame clones, with some not included. The data hold some 350,000 clones, with around 92% observed a single time. This TCR was sampled from a human donor who had recovered from COVID-19. The sample consisted of peripheral blood, taken after recovery from COVID-19.

CDR3 nucleotides: TGTGCCAGCAGCTGGGGACAGGATATTGAGGCTTTCTTT. Amino acids: CASSWGQDIEAFF. The genes are TRBV5-6 and TRBJ1-1, with 8 positions matching TRBD1. The CDR3 loop spans 13 amino acids. The junction had 9 bases not matched to a gene; V was cut back by 3 bases and J by 11 bases. CDR1 is SGHDT and CDR2 is YYEEEE in the germline V gene.